A single sample gave rise to the 30 T cell receptor beta chains below, sequenced in a study of blood T cell repertoires in COVID-19 (dated by TCRdb to about 2020). Library preparation used the immunoSEQ multiplex PCR assay. TCRdb's version of the immuneACCESS table is confined to in-frame rearrangements and falls short of the full clone set. An unresolved V gene accounts for under half of the shortfall where checked; the remainder is of unknown origin. The sample contains about 200,000 clones, more than 85% of them found a single time. The top ten clones comprise roughly 3% of the sample. Specimen: peripheral blood. Receptors originate from a man aged 55 to 70 with acute or convalescent COVID-19.

The CDR3 DNA is TGTGCCAGCAGCCAAGACGGGACAGGGGAAGAGGACACTGAAGCTTTCTTT. Translating gives CASSQDGTGEEDTEAFF. The chain is built from TRBV4-2 and TRBJ1-1, with 10 bases fitting TRBD1. V lost 0 bases, J lost 3 bases, and 7 bases stayed unmatched. CDR3 length: 17 amino acids. Germline V CDR1 and CDR2: LGHNA, YNFKEQ.

The V gene is TRBV7-7, the J gene TRBJ2-7; possible D gene TRBD2, 7 bases. V gave up 0 bases and J gave up 5 bases, with 11 bases separating them. The germline V gene encodes CDR1 SSHAT and CDR2 FNYEAQ (reference sequence). This CDR3 is built from 14 residues. The DNA for the CDR3 is TGTGCCAGCAGCTTAGCGGGAGGGGGGGACGAGCAGTACTTC. Protein: CASSLAGGGDEQYF.

Written as DNA, the CDR3 is TGTGCCAGCAGTGAAATTGGGACAGGGGGAAATTCACCCCTCCACTTT. It is translated as CASSEIGTGGNSPLHF. The V and J genes are TRBV6-1 and TRBJ1-6; 11 bases map to TRBD1. V lost 2 bases and J lost 7; bases outside the gene matches: 4. This CDR3 is built from 16 residues. Germline CDR1 and CDR2: MNHNS and SASEGT.

The genes are TRBV3-1 (or the pseudogene TRBV3-2) and TRBJ2-1; the D gene is possibly TRBD2 (6 bases). Deletions cut 0 bases from V and 7 bases from J, with 16 bases between. This CDR3 contains 16 residues. Germline-derived CDR1 and CDR2 are LGHDT and YNNKEL (reference sequence). The CDR3 spells CASSQEKRALGNEQFF. The CDR3 DNA reads as TGTGCCAGCAGCCAAGAGAAGCGGGCCCTGGGAAATGAGCAGTTCTTC.

The V gene is TRBV5-1, the J gene TRBJ1-1; possibly TRBD1 for D (5 bases). This CDR3 spans 16 amino acids. CDR1 and CDR2 (germline): SGHRS, YFSETQ. Trimming removed 4 bases from V and 4 bases from J, with 20 bases in between. In nucleotides, the CDR3 is TGCGCCAGCAGCCGGGACTCCCAGACTTGGGGCACTGAAGCTTTCTTT. This encodes CASSRDSQTWGTEAFF. Variable domain in full (rest from reference TRBV5-1 and TRBJ1-1): KAGVTQTPRYLIKTRGQQVTLSCSPISGHRSVSWYQQTPGQGLQFLFEYFSETQRNKGNFPGRFSGRQFSNSRSEMNVSTLELGDSALYLCASSRDSQTWGTEAFFGQGTRLTVV.

The chain employs TRBV6-4 and TRBJ1-2; D is uncertain. Germline loops: CDR1 MRHNA, CDR2 SNTAGT. The CDR3 totals 13 residues. With 5 bases removed from V and 7 bases from J, the gap between germline ends came to 14 bases. The CDR3 sequence is CASSPGGFGGYTF. As DNA, the CDR3 is TGTGCCAGCAGTCCCGGAGGGTTTGGTGGCTACACCTTC.

The chain couples TRBV6-1 to TRBJ1-6; no clear D. Between the trimmed V and J ends, which lost 3 bases and 3 bases, there was a span of 9 bases. The germline gives CDR1 MNHNS, CDR2 SASEGT. The CDR3 loop spans 15 amino acids. The CDR3 DNA is TGTGCCAGCAGTGACAGGTTCCACTATAATTCACCCCTCCACTTT. This translates into CASSDRFHYNSPLHF.

V gene TRBV21-1 combines with J gene TRBJ2-3; TRBD1 reflects the table's D call only, with no check against the DNA. TRBV21-1 is listed as a pseudogene. CDR3 size: 17 residues. The CDR3 here is CASSEDLQGKGTDTQYF. CDR3 coding DNA: TGTGCCAGCAGCGAAGACCTACAGGGGAAAGGCACAGATACGCAGTATTTT.

The chain uses TRBV5-5 and TRBJ1-4; D possibly corresponds to TRBD1 (5 bases). Germline CDR1 SGHKS, CDR2 YYEKEE (reference sequence). CDR3 size: 16 residues. V lost 0 bases, J lost 0 bases, and 9 bases lay in between. The CDR3 DNA reads TGTGCCAGCAGCTTGGAATGGGGCGCAACTAATGAAAAACTGTTTTTT. It specifies CASSLEWGATNEKLFF.

The chain uses TRBV3-1 (or the pseudogene TRBV3-2) and TRBJ2-5; 10 nucleotides match TRBD2. With 5 bases clipped from V and 2 bases from J, the junction kept 8 bases outside the gene matches. This CDR3 is 16 amino acids long. Germline CDR1 LGHDT, CDR2 YNNKEL (reference sequence). The DNA of the CDR3 is TGTGCCAGCAGCATGAAACCTAGCGGGGGTCAAGAGACCCAGTACTTC. It yields the protein CASSMKPSGGQETQYF.

This sequence joins TRBV28 and TRBJ2-7, with 8 positions matching TRBD1. The V gene end was trimmed by 8 bases and the J gene end by 5 bases; junction bases not matched to a gene: 11. The CDR3 loop spans 14 amino acids. CDR1 and CDR2 (germline): MDHEN, SYDVKM. CDR3 in amino acids: CASGGQGANHEQYF. For the CDR3, the DNA is TGTGCCAGCGGAGGCCAGGGGGCGAACCACGAGCAGTACTTC.

This chain connects TRBV5-5 to TRBJ2-2; D gene ambiguous. In germline, CDR1 is SGHKS, CDR2 YYEKEE (reference sequence). V was cut by 1 base and J by 6 bases, with 10 bases left in between. The CDR3 runs 14 residues. The chain's CDR3 is CASSLLFPAGELFF. Here the CDR3 DNA reads TGTGCCAGCAGCTTGCTCTTCCCGGCCGGGGAGCTGTTTTTT.

This chain links TRBV7-2 with TRBJ2-7, with D hard to call. The CDR3 length is 11 residues. V lost 4 bases and J 6 bases, leaving 7 bases between the germline ends. CDR1 SGHTA and CDR2 FQGNSA come from the germline V gene. DNA for the CDR3: TGTGCCAGCAGCTCCCTCCTCGAGCAGTACTTC. Translating it yields CASSSLLEQYF.

This chain connects TRBV3-1 (or the pseudogene TRBV3-2) to TRBJ2-4, with D perhaps matching TRBD1 (6 bases). Trimming took 0 bases from V and 3 from J, leaving 15 bases between them. The CDR3 covers 17 residues. Germline V CDR1 and CDR2: LGHDT, YNNKEL (reference sequence). The DNA for the CDR3 is TGTGCCAGCAGCCAAGAGGGAGCAGGGGCCTACAAAAACATTCAGTACTTC. Its translation: CASSQEGAGAYKNIQYF.

Comments on this clone: This may be a read error, as it is one base from a much larger clone. The chain couples TRBV5-6 to TRBJ1-1; 7 bases match TRBD1. Germline CDR1 is SGHDT and CDR2 is YYEEEE. The CDR3 contains 13 residues. With 4 bases clipped from V and 4 bases from J, the junction kept 4 bases outside the gene matches. The CDR3 is CASSRQGATEAFF. The CDR3, as DNA: TGTGCCAGCAGCCGACAGGGTGCCACTGAAGCTTTCTTT.

This chain links TRBV9 with TRBJ1-6; no definite D call. CDR1 and CDR2 from the germline V gene are SGDLS and YYNGEE. The CDR3 length is 15 residues. The V end was cut by 4 bases, the J end by 9 bases, with 17 bases between. The CDR3 DNA sequence: TGTGCCAGCAGCTCCGCCCTTATACCCAGTTCACCCCTCCACTTT. Encoded protein: CASSSALIPSSPLHF.

V and J are TRBV4-3 and TRBJ1-4; TRBD1 agrees at 8 bases. The CDR3 is 18 amino acids. Germline V lookup: CDR1 LGHNA, CDR2 YSLEER. The V segment lost 1 base and the J segment 4 bases; nucleotides outside the gene matches: 11. Here the CDR3 reads CASSQVKTGTGINEKLFF. The CDR3 bases are TGCGCCAGCAGCCAAGTGAAAACTGGGACAGGCATTAATGAAAAACTGTTTTTT.

The genes are TRBV5-4 and TRBJ2-2, with a tentative D call TRBD1 (6 bases). The CDR3 totals 17 residues. CDR1 SGHNT and CDR2 YYREEE come from the germline V gene (reference sequence). V was trimmed by 4 bases and J by 4 bases, leaving 20 bases between them. CDR3 nucleotides: TGTGCCAGCAGCCCCCATAGGGGGAGAGGGACCACCGGGGAGCTGTTTTTT. It specifies CASSPHRGRGTTGELFF. Using reference TRBV5-4 and TRBJ2-2 for the parts outside the CDR3, the full variable domain is ETGVTQSPTHLIKTRGQQVTLRCSSQSGHNTVSWYQQALGQGPQFIFQYYREEENGRGNFPPRFSGLQFPNYSSELNVNALELDDSALYLCASSPHRGRGTTGELFFGEGSRLTVL.

V gene TRBV6-2 or TRBV6-3 combines with J gene TRBJ1-5; 8 bases are shared with TRBD1. Germline V lookup: CDR1 MNHEY, CDR2 SVGEGT. Trimming at V came to 6 bases and at J to 2 bases, leaving 6 bases not matched to a gene. The CDR3 is made up of 15 amino acids. The CDR3 DNA reads TGTGCCAGCAGCTCCTCAGGGGGCCGCAATCAGCCCCAGCATTTT. Amino acids: CASSSSGGRNQPQHF.

The chain employs TRBV30 and TRBJ2-7; TRBD1 agrees at 9 bases. Germline V gene lookup returns CDR1 GTSNPN and CDR2 SVGIG (reference sequence). The CDR3 is 15 amino acids. The V segment lost 5 bases and the J segment 5 bases; nucleotides outside the gene matches: 13. CDR3 region: CAWGTRDRVFHEQYF. The CDR3 DNA reads TGTGCCTGGGGGACCCGGGACAGGGTGTTCCACGAGCAGTACTTC.

The chain joins TRBV7-2 to TRBJ2-1; TRBD2 aligns across 8 bases. V trimming: 4 bases; J trimming: 9 bases; junction bases outside the gene matches: 8. CDR1 and CDR2 from the germline V gene are SGHTA and FQGNSA. CDR3 length: 14 amino acids. The CDR3 DNA is TGTGCCAGCAGCTCGACCCGACTAGCGCCTGAGCAGTTCTTC. Its protein is CASSSTRLAPEQFF.

The chain is built from TRBV7-2 and TRBJ2-3; D unclear. The CDR3 has 15 amino acids. V dropped 5 bases and J dropped 5 bases, with 17 bases sitting between them. CDR1 and CDR2 (germline): SGHTA, FQGNSA. This CDR3 is CASSQSRGRQDTQYF. The CDR3, as DNA: TGTGCCAGCAGCCAATCGCGTGGGCGTCAAGATACGCAGTATTTT.

The rearrangement links TRBV28 to TRBJ2-6; TRBD1 might be the D (5 bases). Trimming shortened V by 3 bases and J by 4 bases, and 10 bases separated the two germline ends. Germline assignment: CDR1 MDHEN and CDR2 SYDVKM. CDR3 length equals 15 residues. As DNA, the CDR3 is TGTGCCAGCAGTTTTGGGGCTGCGGGGGCCAACGTCCTGACTTTC. The encoded protein is CASSFGAAGANVLTF.

CDR3 in DNA: TGTGCCAGCAGTTTAGGTAGCGGGGGGGCGCTTGTCAAAAACATTCAGTACTTC. Amino acids: CASSLGSGGALVKNIQYF. The chain couples TRBV27 to TRBJ2-4; 11 bases line up with TRBD2. CDR1 is MNHEY, CDR2 SMNVEV, per germline (reference sequence). V trimming: 2 bases; J trimming: 3 bases; junction bases outside the gene matches: 9. The CDR3 is 18 amino acids.

This clone occurred once. V is TRBV6-5 and J is TRBJ1-5; TRBD1 matches at 11 bases. Germline V gene data show CDR1 as MNHEY and CDR2 as SVGAGI. This CDR3 is 14 amino acids long. V was clipped by 11 bases and J by 2 bases; unmatched bases: 5. The CDR3, as DNA: TGTGCCGCCGGGACAGGGGGACGCAATCAGCCCCAGCATTTT. This encodes CAAGTGGRNQPQHF.

The chain uses TRBV19 and TRBJ2-1; TRBD2 agrees at 11 bases. Trimming removed 4 bases from V and 7 bases from J; junction bases left unmatched: 6. CDR3 length: 15 amino acids. Germline V lookup: CDR1 LNHDA, CDR2 SQIVND (reference sequence). This CDR3 is CASSKTSGAINEQFF. The DNA for the CDR3 is TGTGCCAGTAGTAAGACTAGCGGGGCCATAAATGAGCAGTTCTTC.

The chain combines TRBV5-1 with TRBJ1-2; 9 bases match TRBD1. J gave up 6 bases and V 7 bases, and 16 bases lay outside the gene matches. This CDR3 region has 16 residues. CDR1 and CDR2 (germline): SGHRS, YFSETQ. The DNA for the CDR3 is TGCGCCAGCCGCCCCGGGACAGGGTTTAGATCTGATGGCTACACCTTC. Its translation is CASRPGTGFRSDGYTF.

The rearrangement links TRBV4-1 to TRBJ1-5; D is ambiguous. The CDR3 length is 15 residues. Germline V lookup: CDR1 MGHRA, CDR2 YSYEKL. Trimming removed 0 bases from V and 4 bases from J, with 10 bases in between. The CDR3 loop reads CASSQEVASNQPQHF. DNA of the CDR3: TGCGCCAGCAGCCAAGAGGTTGCCAGTAATCAGCCCCAGCATTTT.

The rearrangement uses TRBV7-9 and TRBJ1-2, with TRBD1 identical over 8 bases. The V gene's germline CDR1 is SEHNR and CDR2 FQNEAQ (reference sequence). The J segment lost 4 bases and the V segment lost 5 bases, leaving 3 bases of the junction unmatched. This CDR3 comprises 13 residues. CDR3 residues: CASSRTGLYGYTF. The DNA of the CDR3 is TGTGCCAGCAGCCGGACAGGGCTCTATGGCTACACCTTC.

The DNA of the CDR3 is TGTGCCAGTAGTCTCGACAGGGGGCTAAGGAATGAGCAGTTCTTC. This sequence encodes CASSLDRGLRNEQFF. The rearrangement uses TRBV19 and TRBJ2-1; 10 bases are shared with TRBD1. The ends lost 5 bases at V and 7 bases at J; junction bases unmatched: 8. Per germline, CDR1 LNHDA and CDR2 SQIVND (reference sequence). This CDR3 has 15 residues.